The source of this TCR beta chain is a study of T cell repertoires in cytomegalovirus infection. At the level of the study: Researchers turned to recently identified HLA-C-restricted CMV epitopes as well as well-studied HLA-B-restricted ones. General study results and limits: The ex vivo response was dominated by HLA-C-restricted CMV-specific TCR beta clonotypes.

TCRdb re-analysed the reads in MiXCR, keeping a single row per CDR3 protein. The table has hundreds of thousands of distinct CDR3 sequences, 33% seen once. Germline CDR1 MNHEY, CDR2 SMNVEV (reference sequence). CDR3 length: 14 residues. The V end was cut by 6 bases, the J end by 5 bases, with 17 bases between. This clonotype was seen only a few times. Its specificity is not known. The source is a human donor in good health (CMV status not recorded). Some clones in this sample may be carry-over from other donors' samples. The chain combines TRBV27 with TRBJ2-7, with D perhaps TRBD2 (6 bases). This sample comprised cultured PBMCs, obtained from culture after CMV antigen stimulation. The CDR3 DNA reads TGTGCCAGCAGCTCGATAGGTAGCGGTAACGAGCAGTACTTC. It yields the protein CASSSIGSGNEQYF.